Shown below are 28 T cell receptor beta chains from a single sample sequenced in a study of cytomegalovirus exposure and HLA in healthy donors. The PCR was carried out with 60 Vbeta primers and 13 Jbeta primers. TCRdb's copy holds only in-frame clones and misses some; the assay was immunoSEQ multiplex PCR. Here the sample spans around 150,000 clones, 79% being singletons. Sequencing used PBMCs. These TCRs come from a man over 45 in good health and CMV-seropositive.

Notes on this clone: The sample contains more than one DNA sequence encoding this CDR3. CDR3 region: CASSPGTGDEQYF. CDR3 in DNA: TGTGCCAGCTCACCAGGGACAGGGGACGAGCAGTACTTC. The V and J genes are TRBV18 and TRBJ2-7; 10 bases map to TRBD1. CDR3 length equals 13 residues. CDR1 and CDR2 (germline): KGHSH, LQKENI. Trimming at V came to 2 bases and at J to 5 bases, leaving 0 bases not matched to a gene.

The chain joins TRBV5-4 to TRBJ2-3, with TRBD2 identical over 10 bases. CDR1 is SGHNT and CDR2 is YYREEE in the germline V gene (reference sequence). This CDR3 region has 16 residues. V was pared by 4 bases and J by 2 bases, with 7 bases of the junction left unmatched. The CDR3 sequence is CASSAGTSATTDTQYF. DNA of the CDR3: TGTGCCAGCAGCGCCGGGACTAGCGCGACCACAGATACGCAGTATTTT. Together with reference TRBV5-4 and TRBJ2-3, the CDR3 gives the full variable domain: ETGVTQSPTHLIKTRGQQVTLRCSSQSGHNTVSWYQQALGQGPQFIFQYYREEENGRGNFPPRFSGLQFPNYSSELNVNALELDDSALYLCASSAGTSATTDTQYFGPGTRLTVL.

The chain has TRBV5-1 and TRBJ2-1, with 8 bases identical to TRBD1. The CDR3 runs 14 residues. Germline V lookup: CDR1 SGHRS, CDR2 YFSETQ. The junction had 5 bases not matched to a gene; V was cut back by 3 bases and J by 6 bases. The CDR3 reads CASSSTTGGNEQFF. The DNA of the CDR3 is TGCGCCAGCAGCTCCACAACAGGGGGCAATGAGCAGTTCTTC.

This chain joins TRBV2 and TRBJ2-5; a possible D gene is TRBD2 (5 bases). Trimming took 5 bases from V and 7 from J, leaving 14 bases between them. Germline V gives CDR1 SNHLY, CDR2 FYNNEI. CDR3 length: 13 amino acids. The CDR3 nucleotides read TGTGCCAGCAGTATTCGGGGATCTGGGACCCAGTACTTC. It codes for CASSIRGSGTQYF.

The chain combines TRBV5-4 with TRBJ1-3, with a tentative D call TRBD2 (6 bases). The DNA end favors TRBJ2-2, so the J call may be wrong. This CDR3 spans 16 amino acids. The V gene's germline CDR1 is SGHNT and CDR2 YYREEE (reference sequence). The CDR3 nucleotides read TGTGCCAGCAGCTTGGCCGGGACTGCCTTTGGCGGGGAGCTGTTTTTT. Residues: CASSLAGTAFGGELFF.

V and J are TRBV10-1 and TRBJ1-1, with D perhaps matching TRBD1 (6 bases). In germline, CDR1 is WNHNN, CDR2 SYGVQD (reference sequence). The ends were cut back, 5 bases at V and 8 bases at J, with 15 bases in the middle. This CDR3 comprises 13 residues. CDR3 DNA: TGCGCCAGCAGTACCGGGACACCCTTCGAAGCTTTCTTT. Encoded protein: CASSTGTPFEAFF.

The chain's CDR3 is CASSALLARGTDTQYF. The CDR3 nucleotides read TGTGCCAGCAGTGCACTACTAGCGAGAGGCACAGATACGCAGTATTTT. The chain recombines TRBV27 with TRBJ2-3; TRBD2 matches 7 bases. Germline V gene lookup returns CDR1 MNHEY and CDR2 SMNVEV (reference sequence). With V trimmed by 5 bases and J by 1 base, 9 bases remained unmatched. The CDR3 has 16 residues.

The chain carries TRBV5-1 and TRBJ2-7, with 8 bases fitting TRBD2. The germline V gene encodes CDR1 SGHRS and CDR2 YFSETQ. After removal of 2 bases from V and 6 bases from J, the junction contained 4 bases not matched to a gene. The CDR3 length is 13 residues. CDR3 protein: CASSFSGMAEQYF. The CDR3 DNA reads TGCGCCAGCAGCTTTAGCGGGATGGCCGAGCAGTACTTC.

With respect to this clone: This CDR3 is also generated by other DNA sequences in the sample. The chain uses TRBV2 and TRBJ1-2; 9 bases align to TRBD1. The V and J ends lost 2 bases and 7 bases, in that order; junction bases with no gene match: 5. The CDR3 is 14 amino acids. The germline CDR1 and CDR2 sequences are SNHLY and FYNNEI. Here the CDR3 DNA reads TGTGCCAGCAGTGAAACGGACAGGGGCTCTGGCTACACCTTC. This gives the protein CASSETDRGSGYTF.

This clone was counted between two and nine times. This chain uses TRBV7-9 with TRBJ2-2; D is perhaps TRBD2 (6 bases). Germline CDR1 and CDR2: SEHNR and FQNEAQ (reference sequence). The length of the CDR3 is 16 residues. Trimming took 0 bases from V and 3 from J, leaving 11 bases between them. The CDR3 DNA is TGTGCCAGCAGCTTAGCTCCGGGAGTCCACACCGGGGAGCTGTTTTTT. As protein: CASSLAPGVHTGELFF.

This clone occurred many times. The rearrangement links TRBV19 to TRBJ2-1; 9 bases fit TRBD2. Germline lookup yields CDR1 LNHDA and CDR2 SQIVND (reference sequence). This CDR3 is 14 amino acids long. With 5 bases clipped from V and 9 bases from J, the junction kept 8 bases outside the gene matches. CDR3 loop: CASSLAGGLVEQFF. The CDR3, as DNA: TGTGCCAGTAGTCTCGCGGGAGGGCTAGTTGAGCAGTTCTTC.

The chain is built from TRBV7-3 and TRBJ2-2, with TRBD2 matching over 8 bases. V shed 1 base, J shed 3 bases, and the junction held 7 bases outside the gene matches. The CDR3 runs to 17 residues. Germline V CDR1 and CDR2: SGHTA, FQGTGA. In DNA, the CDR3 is TGTGCCAGCAGCTTAATTGGAGCGGGAGTAGACACCGGGGAGCTGTTTTTT. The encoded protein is CASSLIGAGVDTGELFF.

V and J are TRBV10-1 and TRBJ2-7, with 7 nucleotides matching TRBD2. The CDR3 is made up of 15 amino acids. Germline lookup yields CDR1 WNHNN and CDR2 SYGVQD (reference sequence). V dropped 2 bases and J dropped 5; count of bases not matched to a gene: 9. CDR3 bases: TGCGCCAGCAGTGAGAGAGCCGGGAGGAACCACGAGCAGTACTTC. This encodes CASSERAGRNHEQYF.

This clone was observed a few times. CDR3 DNA: TGTGCCTGGAGTGTACCTGGGACAGGGAGGGGCTACACCTTC. This gives the protein CAWSVPGTGRGYTF. The chain joins TRBV30 to TRBJ1-2, with 9 bases matching TRBD1. Losses at the gene ends were 0 bases for V and 8 bases for J; bases not matched to a gene: 7. In germline, CDR1 is GTSNPN, CDR2 SVGIG (reference sequence). The CDR3 length is 14 residues.

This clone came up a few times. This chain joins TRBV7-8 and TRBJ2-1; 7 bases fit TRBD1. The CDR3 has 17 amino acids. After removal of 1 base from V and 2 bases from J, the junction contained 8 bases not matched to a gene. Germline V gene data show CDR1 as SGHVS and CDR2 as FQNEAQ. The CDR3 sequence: CASSLGGGAGTYNEQFF. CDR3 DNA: TGTGCCAGCAGCTTAGGAGGGGGCGCCGGCACCTACAATGAGCAGTTCTTC.

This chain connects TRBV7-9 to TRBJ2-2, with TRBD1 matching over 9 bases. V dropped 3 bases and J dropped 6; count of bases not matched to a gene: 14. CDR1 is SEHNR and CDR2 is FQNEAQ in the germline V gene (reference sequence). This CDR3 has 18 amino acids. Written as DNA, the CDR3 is TGTGCCAGCAGCTTGATCCGATGGGGGACAGGGAAACCCGGGGAGCTGTTTTTT. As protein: CASSLIRWGTGKPGELFF.

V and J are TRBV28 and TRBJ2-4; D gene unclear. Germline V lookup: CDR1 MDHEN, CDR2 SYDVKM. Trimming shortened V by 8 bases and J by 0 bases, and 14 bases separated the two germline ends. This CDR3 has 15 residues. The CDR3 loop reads CASQDSPTAKNIQYF. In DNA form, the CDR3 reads TGTGCCAGCCAAGATAGCCCGACAGCCAAAAACATTCAGTACTTC.

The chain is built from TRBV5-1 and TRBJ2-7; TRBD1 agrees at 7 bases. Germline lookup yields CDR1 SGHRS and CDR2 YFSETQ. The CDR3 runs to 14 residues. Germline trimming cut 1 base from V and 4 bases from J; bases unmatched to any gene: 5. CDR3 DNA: TGCGCCAGCAGCTTGCAAGGGGGCGGGTACGAGCAGTACTTC. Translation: CASSLQGGGYEQYF.

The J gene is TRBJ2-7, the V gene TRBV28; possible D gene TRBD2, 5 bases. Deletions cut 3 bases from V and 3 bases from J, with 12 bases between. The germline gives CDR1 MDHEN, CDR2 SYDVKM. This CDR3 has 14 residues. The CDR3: CASSFYASFYEQYF. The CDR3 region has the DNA TGTGCCAGCAGTTTTTACGCTAGCTTCTACGAGCAGTACTTC.

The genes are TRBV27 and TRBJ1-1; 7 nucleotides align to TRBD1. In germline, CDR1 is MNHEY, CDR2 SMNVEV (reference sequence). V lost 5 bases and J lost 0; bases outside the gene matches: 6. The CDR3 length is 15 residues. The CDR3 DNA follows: TGTGCCAGCAGTCGACAGGGCTCAATGAACACTGAAGCTTTCTTT. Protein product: CASSRQGSMNTEAFF.

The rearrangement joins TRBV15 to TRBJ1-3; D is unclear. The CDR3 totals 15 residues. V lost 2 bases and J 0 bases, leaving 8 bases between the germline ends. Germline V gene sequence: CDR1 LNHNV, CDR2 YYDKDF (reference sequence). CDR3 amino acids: CATSRNGDSGNTIYF. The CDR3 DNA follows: TGTGCCACCAGCAGAAACGGAGACTCTGGAAACACCATATATTTT. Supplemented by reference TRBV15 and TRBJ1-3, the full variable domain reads DAMVIQNPRYQVTQFGKPVTLSCSQTLNHNVMYWYQQKSSQAPKLLFHYYDKDFNNEADTPDNFQSRRPNTSFCFLDIRSPGLGDTAMYLCATSRNGDSGNTIYFGEGSWLTVV.

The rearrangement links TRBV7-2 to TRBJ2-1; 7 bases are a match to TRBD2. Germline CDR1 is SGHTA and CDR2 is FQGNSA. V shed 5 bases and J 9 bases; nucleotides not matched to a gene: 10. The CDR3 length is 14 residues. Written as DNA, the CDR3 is TGTGCCAGCAGCCAACTCGGATGGGGGGGTGAGCAGTTCTTC. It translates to CASSQLGWGGEQFF.

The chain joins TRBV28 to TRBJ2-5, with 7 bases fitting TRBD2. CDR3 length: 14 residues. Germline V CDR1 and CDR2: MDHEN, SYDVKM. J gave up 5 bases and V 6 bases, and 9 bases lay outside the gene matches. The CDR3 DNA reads TGTGCCAGCAGGGGACTGGGGGGGTCGGAGACCCAGTACTTC. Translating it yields CASRGLGGSETQYF.

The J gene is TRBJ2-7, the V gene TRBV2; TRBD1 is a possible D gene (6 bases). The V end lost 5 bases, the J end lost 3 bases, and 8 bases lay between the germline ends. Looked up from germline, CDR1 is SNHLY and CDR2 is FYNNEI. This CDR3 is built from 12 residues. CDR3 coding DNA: TGTGCCAGCAGTATACAGGGCTACGAGCAGTACTTC. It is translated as CASSIQGYEQYF.

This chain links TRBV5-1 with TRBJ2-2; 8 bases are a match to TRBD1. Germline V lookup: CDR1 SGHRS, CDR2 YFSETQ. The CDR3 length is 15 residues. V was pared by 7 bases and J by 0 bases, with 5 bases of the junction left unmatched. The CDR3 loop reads CASWDRPTNTGELFF. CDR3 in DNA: TGCGCCAGCTGGGACAGGCCTACGAACACCGGGGAGCTGTTTTTT.

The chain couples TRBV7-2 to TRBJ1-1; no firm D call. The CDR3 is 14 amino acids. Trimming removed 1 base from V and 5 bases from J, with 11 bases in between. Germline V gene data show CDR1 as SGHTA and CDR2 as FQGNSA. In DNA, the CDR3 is TGTGCCAGCAGCTTAGTCCTTTTCGGGACTGAAGCTTTCTTT. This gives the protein CASSLVLFGTEAFF.

CDR3 residues: CASSEEAGRRHEQYF. In nucleotides, the CDR3 is TGTGCCAGCAGTGAAGAGGCAGGGAGGCGCCACGAGCAGTACTTC. The chain has TRBV6-1 and TRBJ2-7; tentative D call: TRBD2 (6 bases). The CDR3 sequence is 15 residues long. The germline V and J ends were trimmed by 1 base and 5 bases, with 15 bases remaining between them. Germline V gene sequence: CDR1 MNHNS, CDR2 SASEGT.

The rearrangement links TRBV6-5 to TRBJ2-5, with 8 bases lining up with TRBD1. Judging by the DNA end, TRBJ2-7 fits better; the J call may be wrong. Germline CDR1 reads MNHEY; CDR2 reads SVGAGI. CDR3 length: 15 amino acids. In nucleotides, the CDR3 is TGTGCCAGCAGTAGAAAACAGGGGGGTAGGAACGAGCAGTACTTC. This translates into CASSRKQGGRNEQYF.